These 17 T cell receptor beta chains share one sample of origin, sequenced in a study of blood T cells in healthy people across ages. Together with a sample-barcoded 5' primer, a J-beta primer mix was included in a second PCR lasting roughly 6 to 12 cycles. One entry per CDR3 protein results from TCRdb running MiXCR on the 5' RACE reads. In the table there are 850,000 to 1,300,000 distinct CDR3 sequences, less than 50% of which are singletons. Source material: blood. The receptors stem from a woman aged 60-75 years in good health.

The CDR3 coding sequence is TGTGCCAGCAGTTTTGTACGGGATCCCGGGGAGCTGTTTTTT. Its translation is CASSFVRDPGELFF. The chain uses TRBV12-3 or TRBV12-4 and TRBJ2-2; D might be TRBD2 (5 bases). The CDR3 runs to 14 residues. V shed 3 bases and J shed 6 bases, with 11 bases lying between them.

This rearrangement joins TRBV9 to TRBJ2-7; TRBD1 agrees at 8 bases. With V trimmed by 0 bases and J by 6 bases, 5 bases remained unmatched. CDR3 size: 14 residues. In germline, CDR1 is SGDLS, CDR2 YYNGEE. CDR3 residues: CASSVVDRGGEQYF. Here the CDR3 DNA reads TGTGCCAGCAGCGTAGTAGACAGGGGCGGCGAGCAGTACTTC. The variable domain in full, completed from reference TRBV9 and TRBJ2-7, reads DSGVTQTPKHLITATGQRVTLRCSPRSGDLSVYWYQQSLDQGLQFLIQYYNGEERAKGNILERFSAQQFPDLHSELNLSSLELGDSALYFCASSVVDRGGEQYFGPGTRLTVT.

As concerns this clonotype: A junction end diverges from the germline sequence, so it may reflect a read error. This rearrangement joins TRBV6-6 to TRBJ2-3; 7 bases agree with TRBD2. Germline CDR1 MNHNY, CDR2 SVGAGI (reference sequence). This CDR3 has 16 amino acids. The CDR3 sequence is CASSYSSGRGTDPQYF. Written as DNA, the CDR3 is TGTGCCAGCAGTTACTCTAGCGGGCGAGGTACAGATCCGCAGTATTTT.

The rearrangement uses TRBV15 and TRBJ2-7; D is uncertain. The CDR3 length is 13 residues. V was cut by 0 bases and J by 7 bases, with 10 bases left in between. The germline CDR1 and CDR2 sequences are LNHNV and YYDKDF (reference sequence). CDR3 residues: CATSRDPSREQYF. The CDR3 bases are TGTGCCACCAGCAGAGATCCCTCTCGGGAGCAGTACTTC.

The chain combines TRBV18 with TRBJ2-4; 8 bases are a match to TRBD2. The J call may be incorrect, as the DNA end agrees better with TRBJ2-7. The length of the CDR3 is 12 residues. Germline V CDR1 and CDR2: KGHSH, LQKENI. The CDR3 region is CASSPAGGEQYF. The CDR3 DNA reads TGTGCCAGCTCACCGGCGGGAGGCGAGCAGTACTTC.

The table lists this clonotype with a few counts. The chain employs TRBV20-1 and TRBJ1-2; 11 bases line up with TRBD1. CDR3 size: 14 residues. V trimming: 2 bases; J trimming: 4 bases; junction bases outside the gene matches: 3. Germline V gene lookup returns CDR1 DFQATT and CDR2 SNEGSKA (reference sequence). CDR3 sequence (DNA): TGCAGTGCTAGATGGACAGGGGGCAGCTATGGCTACACCTTC. This encodes CSARWTGGSYGYTF.

V and J are TRBV10-3 and TRBJ1-4; unclear D gene. CDR1 is ENHRY, CDR2 SYGVKD, per germline. Trimming removed 4 bases at V and 8 bases at J, with 11 bases between. CDR3 size: 13 residues. The CDR3 region is CAISGGGLEKLFF. CDR3 DNA: TGTGCCATCAGTGGCGGTGGGCTCGAAAAACTGTTTTTT.

A word on this clonotype: A much larger clone lies one base from this, so it may be a read error. The chain joins TRBV2 to TRBJ1-4; 7 positions match TRBD1. CDR3 length: 14 amino acids. CDR1 is SNHLY and CDR2 is FYNNEI in the germline V gene. Trimming took 6 bases from V and 8 from J; bases not matched to a gene: 9. CDR3 in amino acids: CASRMGQRGEKLFF. The CDR3 coding sequence is TGTGCCAGCAGAATGGGACAGCGAGGAGAAAAACTGTTTTTT.

The V and J genes are TRBV20-1 and TRBJ1-2; D gene unclear. Trimming removed 3 bases from V and 5 bases from J, with 16 bases in between. This CDR3 has 14 amino acids. The germline V gene has CDR1 DFQATT and CDR2 SNEGSKA (reference sequence). CDR3 in DNA: TGCAGTGCTAGGACCGGGGTCAACCTGTATGGCTACACCTTC. It translates to CSARTGVNLYGYTF.

This clonotype was counted ten times or more. V and J are TRBV7-2 and TRBJ1-2; no definite D call. V lost 6 bases and J 4 bases, leaving 9 bases between the germline ends. Germline assignment: CDR1 SGHTA and CDR2 FQGNSA. The CDR3 totals 12 residues. The CDR3, as DNA: TGTGCCAGCAGTTCGGTTGGCTATGGCTACACCTTC. Amino acids: CASSSVGYGYTF.

The CDR3 region is CASSLRGPLGEAFF. CDR3 bases: TGTGCCAGCAGCTTAAGGGGCCCCCTCGGCGAAGCTTTCTTT. The genes are TRBV11-2 and TRBJ1-1; D perhaps matches TRBD1 (5 bases). In germline, CDR1 is SGHAT, CDR2 FQNNGV. V lost 2 bases and J lost 8, with 15 bases in between. The CDR3 spans 14 residues.

The rearrangement links TRBV6-1 to TRBJ1-4; D not certain. The V end was cut by 0 bases, the J end by 7 bases, with 12 bases between. Germline CDR1 MNHNS, CDR2 SASEGT. The CDR3 is 15 residues long. The CDR3 here is CASSEARPTGEKLFF. CDR3 DNA: TGTGCCAGCAGTGAAGCGCGACCAACGGGTGAAAAACTGTTTTTT.

This clonotype was picked up a small number of times. The chain combines TRBV20-1 with TRBJ2-1; TRBD2 matches 8 bases. The CDR3 is made up of 15 amino acids. The ends lost 5 bases at V and 8 bases at J; junction bases unmatched: 14. The germline V gene encodes CDR1 DFQATT and CDR2 SNEGSKA (reference sequence). CDR3 amino acids: CSAPPAGVSRHEQFF. In DNA form, the CDR3 reads TGCAGTGCTCCCCCAGCGGGAGTCAGTCGGCATGAGCAGTTCTTC.

CDR3 sequence reads: CASSQVAALEQFF. The CDR3 nucleotides are TGTGCCAGCAGCCAAGTGGCTGCGCTTGAGCAGTTCTTC. This chain connects TRBV3-1 to TRBJ2-1; D unclear. In germline, CDR1 is LGHDT, CDR2 YNNKEL (reference sequence). This CDR3 region has 13 residues. V was trimmed by 1 base and J by 9 bases, leaving 10 bases between them.

Here the CDR3 reads CASSFTPDFQKGYTF. Here the CDR3 DNA reads TGTGCCAGCAGCTTTACCCCGGACTTCCAAAAGGGCTACACCTTC. This sequence joins TRBV7-6 and TRBJ1-2; D gene unclear. The germline gives CDR1 SGHVS, CDR2 FNYEAQ. The V and J ends lost 3 bases and 8 bases respectively, with 19 bases between them. The CDR3 is 15 amino acids.

This clonotype has more than one count but fewer than ten. V gene TRBV9 combines with J gene TRBJ2-7; tentative D call: TRBD1 (6 bases). This CDR3 spans 14 amino acids. Trimming pared 4 bases from V and 6 bases from J, leaving 17 bases between. Germline values: CDR1 SGDLS, CDR2 YYNGEE. The CDR3 nucleotides are TGTGCCAGCAGCATCGGTGGGAAGGGGGTCGAGCAGTACTTC. Residues: CASSIGGKGVEQYF. The full variable domain, rest sourced from reference TRBV9 and TRBJ2-7, is DSGVTQTPKHLITATGQRVTLRCSPRSGDLSVYWYQQSLDQGLQFLIQYYNGEERAKGNILERFSAQQFPDLHSELNLSSLELGDSALYFCASSIGGKGVEQYFGPGTRLTVT.

The V gene is TRBV25-1, the J gene TRBJ1-2, with a possible D match to TRBD1 (5 bases). This CDR3 spans 15 amino acids. The V end lost 0 bases, the J end lost 0 bases, and 8 bases lay between the germline ends. The V gene's germline CDR1 is MGHDK and CDR2 SYGVNS. The CDR3 nucleotides are TGTGCCAGCAGTGAATATGCGGGGCCTAACTATGGCTACACCTTC. Translation: CASSEYAGPNYGYTF.